Following are 6 T cell receptor beta chains from one sample sequenced in a study of blood T cell repertoires in COVID-19. This table comes from immunoSEQ multiplex PCR, and its TCRdb copy is limited to in-frame clones, with some not included. The sample has 20,000 to 25,000 clones, almost 85% seen once. Material for sequencing was peripheral blood. These receptors all come from a man in his forties with acute or convalescent COVID-19.

J is TRBJ2-5 and V is TRBV7-9; 11 nucleotides match TRBD2. The CDR3 has 14 residues. Looked up from germline, CDR1 is SEHNR and CDR2 is FQNEAQ (reference sequence). With V trimmed by 2 bases and J by 5 bases, 1 base remained unmatched. The CDR3 DNA reads as TGTGCCAGCAGCTTAACTAGCGGGAGTGAGACCCAGTACTTC. Protein: CASSLTSGSETQYF.

The chain carries TRBV30 and TRBJ1-1, with no clear D. Germline assignment: CDR1 GTSNPN and CDR2 SVGIG (reference sequence). The V end was cut by 5 bases, the J end by 2 bases, with 12 bases between. The CDR3 is 13 residues long. The CDR3: CAWGSGGNTEAFF. In DNA form, the CDR3 reads TGTGCCTGGGGATCAGGAGGAAACACTGAAGCTTTCTTT.

The V and J genes are TRBV5-8 and TRBJ2-7, with a weak D call TRBD1 (6 bases). The CDR3 totals 16 residues. Germline V gene lookup returns CDR1 SGHTS and CDR2 YDEGEE. V lost 3 bases and J 1 base, leaving 17 bases between the germline ends. CDR3 nucleotides: TGTGCCAGCAGCTCTTTCCGGGACACCAGATCCTACGAGCAGTACTTC. Translating it yields CASSSFRDTRSYEQYF.

The V call is TRBV5-5, the J call TRBJ2-5; a weak D match, TRBD1 (5 bases). In germline, CDR1 is SGHKS, CDR2 YYEKEE (reference sequence). The V end was cut by 0 bases, the J end by 0 bases, with 6 bases between. The CDR3 contains 14 residues. The CDR3 coding sequence is TGTGCCAGCAGCTTGGGACAGAACCAAGAGACCCAGTACTTC. This gives the protein CASSLGQNQETQYF.

The V gene is TRBV2, the J gene TRBJ2-2; D is ambiguous. Trimming shortened V by 5 bases and J by 3 bases, and 13 bases separated the two germline ends. Germline CDR1 is SNHLY and CDR2 is FYNNEI. There are 15 residues in the CDR3. CDR3 bases: TGTGCCAGCAGTCCTAAAACCTCGGACACCGGGGAGCTGTTTTTT. The encoded protein is CASSPKTSDTGELFF. The full variable domain, rest sourced from reference TRBV2 and TRBJ2-2, is EPEVTQTPSHQVTQMGQEVILRCVPISNHLYFYWYRQILGQKVEFLVSFYNNEISEKSEIFDDQFSVERPDGSNFTLKIRSTKLEDSAMYFCASSPKTSDTGELFFGEGSRLTVL.

The genes are TRBV6-1 and TRBJ1-2; a possible D gene is TRBD1 (5 bases). V dropped 0 bases and J dropped 3 bases, with 8 bases sitting between them. The CDR3 spans 14 residues. Looked up from germline, CDR1 is MNHNS and CDR2 is SASEGT. CDR3 in amino acids: CASSEARDHYGYTF. The CDR3 DNA reads TGTGCCAGCAGTGAAGCGCGGGACCACTATGGCTACACCTTC.